One sample yielded the 26 T cell receptor beta chains listed below, sequenced in a study of metastatic and nonmetastatic thyroid tumors. TCRdb re-processed the PCR reads through MiXCR. The sample consists of over 15,000 clones, approximately 32% of them appearing once. Not a single patient had been given any form of treatment at any point before undergoing thyroid surgery. Sample: adjacent normal tissue. These receptors were obtained from a female donor with papillary thyroid cancer or a benign thyroid nodule (not recorded which). Some clones in this sample may be carry-over from other donors' samples.

This clone was counted between two and nine times. V is TRBV6-2 or TRBV6-3 and J is TRBJ1-2; D gene ambiguous. Germline V gene data show CDR1 as MNHEY and CDR2 as SVGEGT. This CDR3 is 14 amino acids long. V gave up 7 bases and J gave up 7 bases, with 19 bases separating them. CDR3 residues: CASTLLPLSPGYTF. CDR3 bases: TGTGCCAGCACATTACTACCCCTTTCGCCTGGCTACACCTTC.

This clone occurred a few times. The same CDR3 is also encoded by other DNA sequences in this sample. The rearrangement uses TRBV6-1 and TRBJ2-1; possible D gene TRBD2, 6 bases. The V gene's germline CDR1 is MNHNS and CDR2 SASEGT. V gave up 6 bases and J gave up 1 base, with 10 bases separating them. CDR3 length: 14 residues. The CDR3 nucleotides are TGTGCCAGCAGGGGCGGGGATTCCTACAATGAGCAGTTCTTC. This sequence encodes CASRGGDSYNEQFF.

This clone was seen many times. A much larger clone lies a single base off, so this may be a read error. V gene TRBV27 combines with J gene TRBJ2-7; the match to TRBD1 covers 8 bases. This CDR3 has 14 amino acids. The germline V gene has CDR1 MNHEY and CDR2 SMNVEV (reference sequence). Here the CDR3 reads CTSSFWQGANEQYF. CDR3 DNA sequence: TGTACCAGCAGTTTCTGGCAGGGGGCCAACGAGCAGTACTTC.

This rearrangement joins TRBV25-1 to TRBJ2-7; 10 bases are a match to TRBD2. Germline V gene lookup returns CDR1 MGHDK and CDR2 SYGVNS. The V segment lost 6 bases and the J segment 3 bases; nucleotides outside the gene matches: 20. The CDR3 length is 19 residues. The CDR3 DNA reads TGTGCCAGCAGCTACACTAGCGGGAAAGGGCTGGCGTCTCTCTACGAGCAGTACGTC. Encoded protein: CASSYTSGKGLASLYEQYV.

In this sample, this clone turned up a few times. The V call is TRBV19, the J call TRBJ1-5; D is undetermined. Germline CDR1 LNHDA, CDR2 SQIVND (reference sequence). CDR3 length equals 13 residues. The V end was cut by 6 bases, the J end by 3 bases, with 9 bases between. CDR3 loop: CASSTAPNQPQHF. Written as DNA, the CDR3 is TGTGCCAGTAGCACTGCCCCCAATCAGCCCCAGCATTTT.

This clone has only a few counts. The chain links TRBV6-5 to TRBJ1-2; no reliable D call. Germline V gene sequence: CDR1 MNHEY, CDR2 SVGAGI. Trimming removed 4 bases from V and 7 bases from J, with 16 bases in between. The length of the CDR3 is 14 residues. This CDR3 is CASSSTAQALGYTF. CDR3 DNA: TGTGCCAGCAGTTCGACGGCTCAGGCACTTGGCTACACCTTC.

This clone was recorded a few times. The same CDR3 can be traced to other DNA sequences in this sample. The chain couples TRBV20-1 to TRBJ1-1; no reliable D call. CDR1 is DFQATT, CDR2 SNEGSKA, per germline (reference sequence). V was shortened by 6 bases and J by 3 bases, with 14 bases between the two germline ends. This CDR3 is 13 amino acids long. CDR3 DNA: TGCAGTGCCCGGCGGGGTTTTGACACTGAAGCTTTCTTT. This sequence encodes CSARRGFDTEAFF.

Concerning this clone itself: The final CDR3 position lacks the conserved phenylalanine or tryptophan, pointing to a likely read error. The rearrangement uses TRBV2 and TRBJ1-2, with D hard to call. Germline CDR1 is SNHLY and CDR2 is FYNNEI. The length of the CDR3 is 14 residues. Trimming stripped 2 bases from V and 0 bases from J, with 7 bases between. The DNA for the CDR3 is TGTGCCAGCAGTGAAATGGGTTCTAACTATGGCTACACCAGA. Translating it yields CASSEMGSNYGYTR.

This clone is labeled as medium-sized (0.01 to 0.1%). The chain links TRBV19 to TRBJ1-5; no reliable D call. CDR3 length: 12 residues. V was shortened by 3 bases and J by 4 bases, with 4 bases between the two germline ends. CDR1 and CDR2 (germline): LNHDA, SQIVND (reference sequence). The CDR3, as DNA: TGTGCCAGTAGTATTTTTAATCAGCCCCAGCATTTT. Residues: CASSIFNQPQHF.

The genes are TRBV6-6 and TRBJ2-7, with 11 nucleotides matching TRBD2. In germline, CDR1 is MNHNY, CDR2 SVGAGI (reference sequence). The CDR3 length is 15 residues. V gave up 2 bases and J gave up 0 bases; unmatched junction bases: 0. The CDR3, as DNA: TGTGCCAGCAGTTACACTAGCGGGGGCTCCTACGAGCAGTACTTC. Protein sequence: CASSYTSGGSYEQYF.

A few counts support this clone. The chain joins TRBV12-3 or TRBV12-4 to TRBJ1-5; TRBD1 might be the D (5 bases). The V end was cut by 6 bases, the J end by 5 bases, with 17 bases between. The CDR3 has 15 amino acids. The CDR3 loop reads CASRGRDFFDQPQHF. The CDR3 DNA is TGTGCCAGCAGGGGGAGGGACTTTTTTGATCAGCCCCAGCATTTT.

V usage is TRBV4-2 and J usage is TRBJ2-2; D uncertain. Germline V gene data show CDR1 as LGHNA and CDR2 as YNFKEQ. The CDR3 is 14 amino acids. Trimming removed 0 bases at V and 3 bases at J, with 5 bases between. In nucleotides, the CDR3 is TGTGCCAGCAGCCAAGAGGTGTACACCGGGGAGCTGTTTTTT. Translation gives CASSQEVYTGELFF.

This clone has a handful of counts. The V call is TRBV6-1, the J call TRBJ2-6; TRBD2 might be the D (5 bases). The CDR3 runs to 16 residues. Looked up from germline, CDR1 is MNHNS and CDR2 is SASEGT. V gave up 7 bases and J gave up 0 bases, with 13 bases separating them. This CDR3 is CASTHGDLSGANVLTF. The CDR3 DNA reads as TGTGCCAGCACCCACGGGGATCTCTCTGGGGCCAACGTCCTGACTTTC.

This clone was seen a handful of times. This chain links TRBV24-1 with TRBJ1-2; TRBD1 agrees at 9 bases. The germline CDR1 and CDR2 sequences are KGHDR and SFDVKD. V gave up 2 bases and J gave up 8 bases; unmatched junction bases: 5. The CDR3 sequence is 14 residues long. CDR3 sequence reads: CATSDWDRASGYTF. The CDR3 DNA reads as TGTGCCACCAGTGATTGGGACAGGGCAAGCGGCTACACCTTC.

The chain combines TRBV6-5 with TRBJ1-5; D gene ambiguous. CDR1 MNHEY and CDR2 SVGAGI come from the germline V gene. V gave up 2 bases and J gave up 5 bases, with 10 bases separating them. CDR3 length: 14 residues. The CDR3 sequence: CASSYQHTHQPQHF. Here the CDR3 DNA reads TGTGCCAGCAGTTACCAACATACTCATCAGCCCCAGCATTTT.

The chain has TRBV7-2 and TRBJ2-7; perhaps TRBD2 as D (6 bases). Germline CDR1 SGHTA, CDR2 FQGNSA. This CDR3 has 14 amino acids. Trimming shortened V by 1 base and J by 4 bases, and 11 bases separated the two germline ends. DNA of the CDR3: TGTGCCAGCAGCTTAGGTATGGGGGGTTACGAGCAGTACTTC. Protein sequence: CASSLGMGGYEQYF.

This clone was seen more than once but under ten times. The V gene is TRBV28, the J gene TRBJ2-7, with 9 positions matching TRBD1. With 6 bases clipped from V and 2 bases from J, the junction kept 11 bases outside the gene matches. Germline CDR1 and CDR2: MDHEN and SYDVKM. The CDR3 contains 16 residues. The CDR3 nucleotides read TGTGCCAGCAGAACGAATCCGGGACAGGGTACCTACGAGCAGTACTTC. This encodes CASRTNPGQGTYEQYF.

This clone was found a few times. This rearrangement joins TRBV6-1 to TRBJ1-2; D remains ambiguous. CDR1 is MNHNS and CDR2 is SASEGT in the germline V gene. V lost 5 bases, J lost 4 bases, and 14 bases lay in between. This CDR3 is 14 amino acids long. CDR3: CASSRMTVSYGYTF. CDR3 sequence (DNA): TGTGCCAGCAGTAGAATGACCGTCTCCTATGGCTACACCTTC.

The chain recombines TRBV6-4 with TRBJ1-3, with TRBD1 as a possible D gene (6 bases). This CDR3 spans 14 amino acids. Germline assignment: CDR1 MRHNA and CDR2 SNTAGT. V lost 3 bases to trimming and J lost 4 bases, with 10 bases between them. This CDR3 reads CASSETGPGNTIYF. DNA of the CDR3: TGTGCCAGCAGTGAAACAGGGCCGGGAAACACCATATATTTT.

The chain couples TRBV20-1 to TRBJ2-1; 11 nucleotides line up with TRBD2. The germline gives CDR1 DFQATT, CDR2 SNEGSKA (reference sequence). The junction had 9 bases not matched to a gene; V was cut back by 8 bases and J by 9 bases. The CDR3 loop spans 13 amino acids. The CDR3 is CSSTSGIKAEQFF. CDR3 in DNA: TGCAGTTCGACTAGCGGGATAAAAGCTGAGCAGTTCTTC.

The V call is TRBV19, the J call TRBJ2-3, with TRBD1 matching over 11 bases. Germline CDR1 is LNHDA and CDR2 is SQIVND (reference sequence). V gave up 11 bases and J gave up 6 bases; unmatched junction bases: 10. The length of the CDR3 is 14 residues. CDR3 protein: CACTRTGGADTQYF. CDR3 coding DNA: TGTGCCTGTACGAGGACAGGGGGCGCGGATACGCAGTATTTT.

This clone was counted only a few times. This chain links TRBV6-1 with TRBJ2-2; no clear D gene. Trimming stripped 6 bases from V and 2 bases from J, with 10 bases between. CDR3 length: 14 residues. The germline V gene encodes CDR1 MNHNS and CDR2 SASEGT. CDR3 sequence: CASRDNPNTGELFF. In DNA form, the CDR3 reads TGTGCCAGCAGAGACAATCCCAACACCGGGGAGCTGTTTTTT.

This sequence joins TRBV28 and TRBJ1-2, with D unclear. This CDR3 region has 15 residues. Trimming shortened V by 1 base and J by 0 bases, and 9 bases separated the two germline ends. CDR1 MDHEN and CDR2 SYDVKM come from the germline V gene. CDR3 protein: CASSLSGVANYGYTF. CDR3 DNA: TGTGCCAGCAGTTTATCCGGGGTAGCTAACTATGGCTACACCTTC.

The CDR3 region is CASSLGHTGGQYEQYF. In nucleotides, the CDR3 is TGCGCCAGCAGCTTGGGTCATACAGGGGGTCAATACGAGCAGTACTTC. The rearrangement uses TRBV5-1 and TRBJ2-7, with 8 bases aligning to TRBD1. Germline assignment: CDR1 SGHRS and CDR2 YFSETQ. This CDR3 has 16 residues. After removal of 0 bases from V and 4 bases from J, the junction contained 9 bases not matched to a gene. The whole variable domain, filled in from reference TRBV5-1 and TRBJ2-7, reads KAGVTQTPRYLIKTRGQQVTLSCSPISGHRSVSWYQQTPGQGLQFLFEYFSETQRNKGNFPGRFSGRQFSNSRSEMNVSTLELGDSALYLCASSLGHTGGQYEQYFGPGTRLTVT.

At least ten counts were recorded for this clone. The CDR3 does not close with the conserved phenylalanine or tryptophan, likely indicating a read error. The limits of the CDR3 on the DNA are not certain, so only TCRdb's listed CDR3 is given. The chain has TRBV11-3 and TRBJ2-6. In germline, CDR1 is SGHNT, CDR2 YENEEA. The CDR3 length is 8 residues, termini included. The CDR3 loop reads CASSLDFT.

This chain joins TRBV20-1 and TRBJ1-6; 7 bases align to TRBD1. The CDR3 spans 13 residues. Germline V gene data show CDR1 as DFQATT and CDR2 as SNEGSKA (reference sequence). The CDR3 region has the DNA TGCAGCGCCCCTCAGGGGGGGAATTCACCCCTCCACTTT. Translated, it gives CSAPQGGNSPLHF.